The sequence of this T cell receptor (beta chain) was determined in a study of beta chain features in type 1 diabetes (dated by TCRdb to about 2018). Turning to the overall study: Mean age, gender distribution, total cell number and subset yield did not differ between patients and healthy donors. A total of roughly 99 million sorted cells were examined across all samples, and the number of cells per subset was strongly correlated with RNA yield. In the study, TCRB repertoires of sorted circulating CD4+ T cell subsets from recently diagnosed type 1 diabetes patients were compared with those of matched healthy donors. Regulatory and stem cell-like memory subsets were isolated from only 8 patients and about 8 healthy donors, whereas naive and central memory subsets came from all 30 or so donors. Points the paper makes about the study in general: PCR might favor shorter templates, but patient and control samples were amplified and corrected together, so any skew would affect both groups equally. Fewer insertions and more nucleotide deletions at VDJ recombination sites were observed in patients with type 1 diabetes, implying thymic rearrangement abnormalities. In all four CD4+ subsets, TCRB CDR3 length was moderately but significantly shorter in type 1 diabetes patients. Naive, central memory and regulatory TCRB repertoires appeared to be more similar among patients than among healthy donors. Because the HLA sub-analyses included only small numbers of individuals, any influence of HLA type on TCRB rearrangement was left unresolved. Because cDNA rather than genomic DNA was sequenced, highly expressing activated cells could have been over-represented, although no difference in activation and CD3 levels was found between groups.

From each donor, a single peripheral blood sample of around 120 mL on average was drawn into heparinised tubes. A BD FACSAria II and a panel including CD45RO, CCR7, CD25, CD127, CD95 and CD27 were used to sort naive, central memory, regulatory and stem cell-like memory CD4+ T cells. A purity above 98% was achieved for all sorted populations. PBMCs were separated immediately by Lymphoprep density gradient centrifugation and were stained directly, without being cultured. Samples were stained and sorted in pairs, with one healthy donor and one patient per experiment, so that batch effects were minimized. V loses 8 bases of germline sequence and J loses 1 base, and the interval between the two ends is 17 bases. According to the germline V gene, CDR1 reads SGHDN and CDR2 reads FVKESK. From cysteine to phenylalanine, the CDR3 is 15 amino acids long. Solely the CDR3 DNA is kept, with 45 bases framed from the first base.

Comment on this clone: Its antigen is still unknown. Base qualities are not at hand, and no much larger clone is one base apart.

The entire amount of isolated RNA was reverse transcribed using the High Capacity cDNA Reverse Transcription Kit, so the sequenced TCRB transcripts were expressed ones. Naive, central memory and regulatory T cell samples underwent deep immunoSEQ sequencing, averaging about 3.3 million total reads per sample. Sorted cells were lysed in RLT buffer, and RNA was extracted using DNase-treated RNeasy Micro or Mini kits according to cell number. Each cell subset was processed separately to prevent cross-contamination, with patient and healthy donor samples processed together. The immunoSEQ multiplex PCR was used to amplify TCRB sequences from cDNA, generating 87-bp fragments that spanned the CDR3 region. The amplicons were sequenced using the Illumina HiSeq platform. The source study handled its data this way. PCR bias was corrected computationally using synthetic template baselines, and reads within Hamming distance 2 were collapsed, with unmergeable singletons discarded. Reads were aligned against IMGT to assign V, D and J genes, CDR3 length and insertions or deletions at six rearrangement sites. Within each subset, clonotype counts were normalized to the number of sorted cells before true diversity and Gini coefficients were calculated with the tcR R package. Repertoire sharing was quantified using the overlap coefficient calculated on TCRB nucleotide sequences. Out-of-frame TCRB sequences from naive cells were analyzed as a proxy for the pre-selection repertoire. Not all clones reach the TCRdb copy of this immuneACCESS table, which keeps in-frame sequences only. Checked studies attribute under half of the gap to unresolved V genes and leave the rest unexplained. V and J calls and clone size come straight from that table; D and trimming were deduced from the DNA. This sample has 600,000 or so clones in its table, and over 13% of those were observed once. The biggest ten clones account for just under 0.04% of the sample.

Recombination connected TRBV14 to TRBJ2-5; no confident D gene assignment can be made. The origin of this receptor is a young man with type 1 diabetes. Sequenced: naive CD4+ T cells from blood. Per the publication, the cell subset or site label means: true naive CD4+ T cells. The CDR3 corresponds to CASSPGTTAQETQYF. The DNA reads as follows: TGTGCCAGCTCACCAGGTACAACAGCCCAAGAGACCCAGTACTTC.